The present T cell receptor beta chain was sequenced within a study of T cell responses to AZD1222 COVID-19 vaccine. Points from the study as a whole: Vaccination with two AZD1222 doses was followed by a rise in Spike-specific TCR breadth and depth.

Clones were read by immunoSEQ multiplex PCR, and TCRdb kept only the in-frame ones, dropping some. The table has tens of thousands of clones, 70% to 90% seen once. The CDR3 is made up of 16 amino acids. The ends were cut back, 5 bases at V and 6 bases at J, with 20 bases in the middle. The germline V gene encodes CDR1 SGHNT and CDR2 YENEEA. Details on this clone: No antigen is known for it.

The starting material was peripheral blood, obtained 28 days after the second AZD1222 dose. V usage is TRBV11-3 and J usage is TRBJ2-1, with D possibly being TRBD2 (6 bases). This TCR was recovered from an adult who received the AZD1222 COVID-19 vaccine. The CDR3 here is CASSPDYGASVNEQFF. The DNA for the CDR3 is TGTGCCAGCAGCCCAGATTATGGGGCTAGCGTCAATGAGCAGTTCTTC.